These 19 T cell receptor beta chains share one sample of origin, sequenced in a study of response to subunit inactivated influenza vaccine. TCRdb used MiXCR to reprocess the RT-PCR reads, holding one entry per CDR3 protein. There are hundreds of thousands of distinct CDR3 sequences in the sample; approximately 14% occur only once, and 11% lies in the top ten. The sequenced sample was PBMCs from blood, obtained 12 days after vaccination. These receptors were collected from a middle-aged man who received an inactivated influenza vaccine.

The chain is built from TRBV11-2 and TRBJ2-7, with 13 nucleotides matching TRBD2. This CDR3 comprises 18 residues. Germline assignment: CDR1 SGHAT and CDR2 FQNNGV. V was clipped by 2 bases and J by 6 bases; unmatched bases: 13. CDR3 in DNA: TGTGCCAGCAGCTTAATACTAGCGGGAGGGCCAAGAAAGGCCGAGCAGTACTTC. Translation: CASSLILAGGPRKAEQYF.

The chain couples TRBV7-9 to TRBJ2-7; 9 positions agree with TRBD2. This CDR3 is built from 14 residues. Losses at the gene ends were 4 bases for V and 3 bases for J; bases not matched to a gene: 4. Germline V lookup: CDR1 SEHNR, CDR2 FQNEAQ (reference sequence). CDR3 region: CASSSLAGFYEQYF. CDR3 coding DNA: TGTGCCAGCAGCTCACTAGCGGGTTTCTACGAGCAGTACTTC.

The chain recombines TRBV20-1 with TRBJ1-4; D is unclear. Germline CDR1 is DFQATT and CDR2 is SNEGSKA (reference sequence). V was trimmed by 0 bases and J by 0 bases, leaving 8 bases between them. The CDR3 has 15 residues. The CDR3 loop reads CSARDPFATNEKLFF. DNA for the CDR3: TGCAGTGCTAGAGACCCCTTTGCAACTAATGAAAAACTGTTTTTT.

This chain uses TRBV11-2 with TRBJ2-7; 8 nucleotides align to TRBD2. Per the germline V gene, CDR1 is SGHAT and CDR2 is FQNNGV. This CDR3 has 17 residues. Trimming took 2 bases from V and 3 from J; bases not matched to a gene: 12. The CDR3 reads CASSLSHGTGGNYEQYF. The CDR3 DNA sequence: TGTGCCAGCAGCTTAAGTCACGGCACGGGGGGGAACTACGAGCAGTACTTC.

The chain couples TRBV9 to TRBJ1-1, with TRBD1 identical over 8 bases. Trimming took 0 bases from V and 4 from J; bases not matched to a gene: 2. Germline V gene lookup returns CDR1 SGDLS and CDR2 YYNGEE. This CDR3 comprises 14 residues. CDR3 sequence (DNA): TGTGCCAGCAGCGTAGACAGGGGGGCCACTGAAGCTTTCTTT. This sequence encodes CASSVDRGATEAFF.

The V call is TRBV20-1, the J call TRBJ1-2; the match to TRBD1 covers 9 bases. Germline-derived CDR1 and CDR2 are DFQATT and SNEGSKA (reference sequence). V was pared by 6 bases and J by 0 bases, with 5 bases of the junction left unmatched. There are 14 residues in the CDR3. DNA for the CDR3: TGCAGTGCGGAGCGGACAGGGGCTAACTATGGCTACACCTTC. Encoded protein: CSAERTGANYGYTF.

The rearrangement uses TRBV30 and TRBJ2-3; 7 bases fit TRBD2. Losses at the gene ends were 0 bases for V and 2 bases for J; bases not matched to a gene: 5. CDR3 length equals 15 residues. Germline V CDR1 and CDR2: GTSNPN, SVGIG (reference sequence). The CDR3 sequence: CAWSVIGGTTDTQYF. DNA for the CDR3: TGTGCCTGGAGTGTGATCGGGGGGACCACAGATACGCAGTATTTT.

This clonotype turned up a few times. V is TRBV20-1 and J is TRBJ2-5; 14 nucleotides line up with TRBD2. J was trimmed by 3 bases and V by 3 bases; bases with no gene match: 3. The CDR3 contains 15 residues. The V gene's germline CDR1 is DFQATT and CDR2 SNEGSKA (reference sequence). Here the CDR3 DNA reads TGCAGTGCTAGTGGGACTAGCGGGAGAGAAGAGACCCAGTACTTC. Translation gives CSASGTSGREETQYF.

The rearrangement joins TRBV27 to TRBJ1-6; D unclear. There are 16 residues in the CDR3. Between the trimmed V and J ends, which lost 8 bases and 9 bases, there was a span of 23 bases. Germline CDR1 MNHEY, CDR2 SMNVEV (reference sequence). The chain's CDR3 is CASLPRPGYNFSPLHF. Here the CDR3 DNA reads TGTGCCAGCCTCCCCCGGCCGGGGTACAATTTTTCACCCCTCCACTTT.

There are a few counts of this clonotype. The DNA for the CDR3 is TGTGCCAGCAGGGGCCGGGTCCGGGCAAATGAGCAGTTCTTC. It translates to CASRGRVRANEQFF. The chain employs TRBV6-1 and TRBJ2-1, with D uncertain. Per the germline V gene, CDR1 is MNHNS and CDR2 is SASEGT. This CDR3 region has 14 residues. V was shortened by 6 bases and J by 7 bases, with 16 bases between the two germline ends.

The sample holds a few counts of this clonotype. The chain combines TRBV18 with TRBJ2-4, with D perhaps matching TRBD1 (6 bases). This CDR3 contains 17 residues. V was trimmed by 3 bases and J by 8 bases, leaving 23 bases between them. Germline V gene data show CDR1 as KGHSH and CDR2 as LQKENI. The CDR3 spells CASSPLLSAGTLDIQYF. Written as DNA, the CDR3 is TGTGCCAGCTCACCTCTACTCTCGGCCGGGACACTGGACATTCAGTACTTC.

The chain joins TRBV5-4 to TRBJ1-2; a possible D gene is TRBD1 (6 bases). Germline V lookup: CDR1 SGHNT, CDR2 YYREEE (reference sequence). This CDR3 comprises 14 residues. The ends were cut back, 0 bases at V and 4 bases at J, with 10 bases in the middle. The CDR3 is CASSLGAGAYGYTF. The CDR3 region has the DNA TGTGCCAGCAGCTTGGGGGCGGGGGCCTATGGCTACACCTTC.

This clonotype was detected only a few times. The chain recombines TRBV30 with TRBJ2-7, with 7 bases that match TRBD1. This CDR3 contains 12 residues. CDR1 is GTSNPN, CDR2 SVGIG, per germline (reference sequence). The V segment lost 7 bases and the J segment 2 bases; nucleotides outside the gene matches: 5. CDR3 in DNA: TGTGCCTTCTCCGACAGGGCCTACGAGCAGTACTTC. It is translated as CAFSDRAYEQYF.

This clonotype was recorded a few times. The genes are TRBV11-2 and TRBJ2-6; D remains ambiguous. CDR1 and CDR2 from the germline V gene are SGHAT and FQNNGV. This CDR3 is built from 14 residues. Trimming took off 6 bases at V and 0 bases at J, with 6 bases between the two ends. In DNA form, the CDR3 reads TGTGCCAGCAGGACTGACTCTGGGGCCAACGTCCTGACTTTC. It translates to CASRTDSGANVLTF.

This clonotype was recorded a few times. The chain is built from TRBV11-2 and TRBJ2-2, with a possible D match to TRBD1 (6 bases). Germline lookup yields CDR1 SGHAT and CDR2 FQNNGV. CDR3 length: 12 amino acids. V gave up 5 bases and J gave up 8 bases, with 9 bases separating them. The CDR3 loop reads CASSIGQGELFF. The DNA for the CDR3 is TGTGCCAGCAGCATAGGACAGGGGGAGCTGTTTTTT.

Worth noting for this clonotype: An end of the junction does not agree with germline; a read error may underlie this. This chain joins TRBV20-1 and TRBJ2-3; 7 bases are a match to TRBD1. The CDR3 runs to 14 residues. Germline CDR1 is DFQATT and CDR2 is SNEGSKA (reference sequence). The CDR3 DNA sequence: TGCAGTGCAAGAGGCAGGGGGTTCACAGATACGCAGTATTTT. Translated: CSARGRGFTDTQYF.

The sample holds a few counts of this clonotype. V and J are TRBV5-1 and TRBJ2-3; TRBD1 agrees at 7 bases. J gave up 2 bases and V 3 bases, and 3 bases lay outside the gene matches. Germline V gene lookup returns CDR1 SGHRS and CDR2 YFSETQ. This CDR3 is built from 14 residues. CDR3 sequence reads: CASSSGQTTDTQYF. CDR3 DNA sequence: TGCGCCAGCAGCTCGGGACAGACCACAGATACGCAGTATTTT. The whole variable domain, remainder taken from reference TRBV5-1 and TRBJ2-3, is KAGVTQTPRYLIKTRGQQVTLSCSPISGHRSVSWYQQTPGQGLQFLFEYFSETQRNKGNFPGRFSGRQFSNSRSEMNVSTLELGDSALYLCASSSGQTTDTQYFGPGTRLTVL.

The J gene is TRBJ2-1, the V gene TRBV18; weak D call: TRBD1 (6 bases). V lost 3 bases, J lost 2 bases, and 8 bases lay in between. This CDR3 spans 14 amino acids. Germline V gene lookup returns CDR1 KGHSH and CDR2 LQKENI. The CDR3: CASSPGHPYNEQFF. The CDR3 bases are TGTGCCAGCTCACCGGGACACCCCTACAATGAGCAGTTCTTC. Looking up the rest from reference TRBV18 and TRBJ2-1 gives the full variable domain: NAGVMQNPRHLVRRRGQEARLRCSPMKGHSHVYWYRQLPEEGLKFMVYLQKENIIDESGMPKERFSAEFPKEGPSILRIQQVVRGDSAAYFCASSPGHPYNEQFFGPGTRLTVL.

This clonotype was detected ten times or more. The chain joins TRBV12-3 or TRBV12-4 to TRBJ2-2; D remains unclear. Trimming took off 6 bases at V and 7 bases at J, with 6 bases between the two ends. The CDR3 extends over 11 amino acids. In DNA, the CDR3 is TGTGCCAGCAGCTTCGGCGGGGAGCTGTTTTTT. This encodes CASSFGGELFF.